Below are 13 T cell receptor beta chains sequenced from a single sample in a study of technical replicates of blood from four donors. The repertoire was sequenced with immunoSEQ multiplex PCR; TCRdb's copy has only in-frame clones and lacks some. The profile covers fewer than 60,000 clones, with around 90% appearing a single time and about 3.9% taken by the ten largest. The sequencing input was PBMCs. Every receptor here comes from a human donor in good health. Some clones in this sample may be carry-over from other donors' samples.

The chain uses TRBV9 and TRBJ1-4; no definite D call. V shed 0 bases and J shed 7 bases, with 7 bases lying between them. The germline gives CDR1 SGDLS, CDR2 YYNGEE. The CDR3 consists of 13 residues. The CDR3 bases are TGTGCCAGCAGCGTAGCTACGGGTGAAAAACTGTTTTTT. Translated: CASSVATGEKLFF. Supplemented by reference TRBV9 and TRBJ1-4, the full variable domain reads DSGVTQTPKHLITATGQRVTLRCSPRSGDLSVYWYQQSLDQGLQFLIQYYNGEERAKGNILERFSAQQFPDLHSELNLSSLELGDSALYFCASSVATGEKLFFGSGTQLSVL.

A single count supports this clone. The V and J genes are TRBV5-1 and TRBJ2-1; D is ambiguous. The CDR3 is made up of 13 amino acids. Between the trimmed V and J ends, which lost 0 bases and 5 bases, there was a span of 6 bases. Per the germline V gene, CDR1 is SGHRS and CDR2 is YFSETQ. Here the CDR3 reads CASSLGPNNEQFF. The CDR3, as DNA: TGCGCCAGCAGCTTGGGGCCAAACAATGAGCAGTTCTTC.

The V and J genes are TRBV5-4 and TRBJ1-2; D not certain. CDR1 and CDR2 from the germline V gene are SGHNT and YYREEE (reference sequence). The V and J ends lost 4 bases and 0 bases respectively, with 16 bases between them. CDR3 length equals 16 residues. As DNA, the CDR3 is TGTGCCAGCAGCCCAACTATCACGGCAGCTAACTATGGCTACACCTTC. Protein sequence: CASSPTITAANYGYTF.

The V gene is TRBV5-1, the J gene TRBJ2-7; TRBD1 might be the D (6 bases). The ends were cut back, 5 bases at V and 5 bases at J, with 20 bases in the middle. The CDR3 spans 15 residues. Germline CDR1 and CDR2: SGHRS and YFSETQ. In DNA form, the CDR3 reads TGCGCCAGCAGGGAAAAGGGACAAGTTATCGACGAGCAGTACTTC. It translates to CASREKGQVIDEQYF. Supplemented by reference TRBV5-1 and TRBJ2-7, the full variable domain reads KAGVTQTPRYLIKTRGQQVTLSCSPISGHRSVSWYQQTPGQGLQFLFEYFSETQRNKGNFPGRFSGRQFSNSRSEMNVSTLELGDSALYLCASREKGQVIDEQYFGPGTRLTVT.

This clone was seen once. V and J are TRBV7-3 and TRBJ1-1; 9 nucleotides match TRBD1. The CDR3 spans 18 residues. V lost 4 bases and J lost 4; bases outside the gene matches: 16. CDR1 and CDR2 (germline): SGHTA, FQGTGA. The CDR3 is CASSSDPGQGYRTTEAFF. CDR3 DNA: TGTGCCAGCAGCTCAGATCCTGGACAGGGGTATAGGACCACTGAAGCTTTCTTT.

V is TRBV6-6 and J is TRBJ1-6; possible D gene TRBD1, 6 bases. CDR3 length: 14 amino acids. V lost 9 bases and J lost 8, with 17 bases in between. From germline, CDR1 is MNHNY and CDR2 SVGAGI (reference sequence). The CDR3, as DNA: TGTGCCAGTACCACAGGGAGCGGGGATTCACCCCTCCACTTT. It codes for CASTTGSGDSPLHF.

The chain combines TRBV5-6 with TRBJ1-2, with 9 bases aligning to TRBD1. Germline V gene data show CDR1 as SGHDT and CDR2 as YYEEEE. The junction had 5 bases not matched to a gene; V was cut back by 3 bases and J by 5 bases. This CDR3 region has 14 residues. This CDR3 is CASSYRGLRYGYTF. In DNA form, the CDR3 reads TGTGCCAGCAGCTACAGGGGGCTACGGTATGGCTACACCTTC.

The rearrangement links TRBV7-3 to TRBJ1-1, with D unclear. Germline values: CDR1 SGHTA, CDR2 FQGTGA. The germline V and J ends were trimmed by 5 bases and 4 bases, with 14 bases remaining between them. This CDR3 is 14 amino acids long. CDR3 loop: CASSLVEGGTEAFF. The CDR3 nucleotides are TGTGCCAGCAGCCTAGTGGAGGGAGGCACTGAAGCTTTCTTT. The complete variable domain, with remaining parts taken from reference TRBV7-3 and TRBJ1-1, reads GAGVSQTPSNKVTEKGKYVELRCDPISGHTALYWYRQSLGQGPEFLIYFQGTGAADDSGLPNDRFFAVRPEGSVSTLKIQRTERGDSAVYLCASSLVEGGTEAFFGQGTRLTVV.

CDR3 amino acids: CASSAQTGAPEKLFF. In DNA form, the CDR3 reads TGTGCCAGCAGTGCCCAGACAGGGGCCCCTGAAAAACTGTTTTTT. The chain recombines TRBV27 with TRBJ1-4; TRBD1 matches at 8 bases. The V segment lost 5 bases and the J segment 7 bases; nucleotides outside the gene matches: 9. Looked up from germline, CDR1 is MNHEY and CDR2 is SMNVEV (reference sequence). The CDR3 totals 15 residues.

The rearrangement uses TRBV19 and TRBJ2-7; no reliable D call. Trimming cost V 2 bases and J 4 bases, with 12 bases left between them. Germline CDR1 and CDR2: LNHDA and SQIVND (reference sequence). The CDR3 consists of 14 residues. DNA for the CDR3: TGTGCCAGTAGTATATCTCGGTCGTCGTACGAGCAGTACTTC. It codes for CASSISRSSYEQYF.

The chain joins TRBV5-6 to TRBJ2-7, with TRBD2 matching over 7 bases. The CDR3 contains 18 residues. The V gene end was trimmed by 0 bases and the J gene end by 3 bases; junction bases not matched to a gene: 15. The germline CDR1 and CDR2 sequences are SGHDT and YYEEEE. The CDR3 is CASSLEKWAGRVGYEQYF. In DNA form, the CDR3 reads TGTGCCAGCAGCTTGGAGAAGTGGGCAGGGAGGGTCGGCTACGAGCAGTACTTC.

The CDR3 DNA sequence: TGTGCCAGCAGCTTGTTTAGCGGGGGGGCGAAGGAGCAGTACTTC. As protein: CASSLFSGGAKEQYF. V is TRBV5-4 and J is TRBJ2-7; 11 bases are a match to TRBD2. Unmatched junction bases numbered 7, after V lost 1 base and J lost 7 bases. CDR1 and CDR2 (germline): SGHNT, YYREEE (reference sequence). The CDR3 has 15 residues.

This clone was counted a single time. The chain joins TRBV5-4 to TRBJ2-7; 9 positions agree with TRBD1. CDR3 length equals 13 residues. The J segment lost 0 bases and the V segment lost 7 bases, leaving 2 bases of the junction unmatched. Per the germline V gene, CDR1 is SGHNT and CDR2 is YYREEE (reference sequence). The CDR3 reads CASSGQGSYEQYF. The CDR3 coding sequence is TGTGCCAGCTCGGGACAGGGCTCCTACGAGCAGTACTTC.